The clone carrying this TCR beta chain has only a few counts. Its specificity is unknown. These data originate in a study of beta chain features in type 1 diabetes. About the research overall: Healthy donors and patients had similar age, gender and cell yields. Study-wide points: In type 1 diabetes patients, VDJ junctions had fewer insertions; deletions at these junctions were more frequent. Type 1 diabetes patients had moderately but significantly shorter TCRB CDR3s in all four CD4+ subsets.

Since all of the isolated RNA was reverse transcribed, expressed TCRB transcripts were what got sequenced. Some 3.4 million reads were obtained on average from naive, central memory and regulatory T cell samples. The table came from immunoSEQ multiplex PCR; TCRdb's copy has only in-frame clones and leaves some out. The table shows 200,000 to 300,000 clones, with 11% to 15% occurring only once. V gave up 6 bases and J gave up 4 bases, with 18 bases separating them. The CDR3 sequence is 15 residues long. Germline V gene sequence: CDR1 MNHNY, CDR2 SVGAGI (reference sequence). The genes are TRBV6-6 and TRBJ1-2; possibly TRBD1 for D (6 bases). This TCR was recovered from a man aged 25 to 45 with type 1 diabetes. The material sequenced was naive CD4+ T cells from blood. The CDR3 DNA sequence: TGTGCCAGCAGGCCTCCGATCGACAGGTTCTATGGCTACACCTTC. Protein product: CASRPPIDRFYGYTF.